These 26 T cell receptor beta chains share one sample of origin, sequenced in a study of technical replicates of blood from several donors. Here immunoSEQ multiplex PCR was the method, and the copy in TCRdb shows in-frame clones only, minus some. The data show some 80,000 clones, with roughly 95% seen just once and roughly 0.36% held by the top ten. The sample comprised T cells isolated from PBMCs. These receptors all come from a human donor in good health.

The genes are TRBV6-6 and TRBJ2-7; 10 bases fit TRBD2. The trim removed 2 bases at V and 4 bases at J, leaving 8 bases unmatched. This CDR3 has 16 amino acids. Germline V gives CDR1 MNHNY, CDR2 SVGAGI (reference sequence). CDR3 sequence (DNA): TGTGCCAGCAGTTACGACCACGGGACTAGCGCTTACGAGCAGTACTTC. Protein: CASSYDHGTSAYEQYF.

This CDR3 reads CASSLQLNTDTQYF. The CDR3 DNA is TGTGCCAGCAGTTTACAGTTAAACACAGATACGCAGTATTTT. The gene calls are TRBV27 and TRBJ2-3; D ambiguous. CDR1 is MNHEY, CDR2 SMNVEV, per germline (reference sequence). Trimming took off 2 bases at V and 2 bases at J, with 8 bases between the two ends. The CDR3 loop spans 14 amino acids.

The rearrangement joins TRBV4-2 to TRBJ2-7, with a tentative D call TRBD1 (6 bases). The CDR3 length is 14 residues. V dropped 4 bases and J dropped 4 bases, with 14 bases sitting between them. Per the germline V gene, CDR1 is LGHNA and CDR2 is YNFKEQ. As DNA, the CDR3 is TGTGCCAGCAGCCTCAATGGCAGGGGTTACGAGCAGTACTTC. Its translation is CASSLNGRGYEQYF.

The chain combines TRBV7-8 with TRBJ1-3; D is ambiguous. Trimming pared 2 bases from V and 1 base from J, leaving 9 bases between. The CDR3 has 15 residues. Germline V lookup: CDR1 SGHVS, CDR2 FQNEAQ. The CDR3 DNA follows: TGTGCCAGCAGCTTAAGTCTGCAGTCTGGAAACACCATATATTTT. This sequence encodes CASSLSLQSGNTIYF.

The V call is TRBV27, the J call TRBJ1-5; D gene unclear. There are 15 residues in the CDR3. V was cut by 1 base and J by 0 bases, with 7 bases left in between. The V gene's germline CDR1 is MNHEY and CDR2 SMNVEV (reference sequence). CDR3 DNA: TGTGCCAGCAGTTTATACGCCTATAGCAATCAGCCCCAGCATTTT. It codes for CASSLYAYSNQPQHF.

V and J are TRBV9 and TRBJ2-1, with TRBD1 matching over 8 bases. The CDR3 covers 14 residues. J lost 7 bases, V lost 0 bases, and 3 bases had no gene match. The V gene's germline CDR1 is SGDLS and CDR2 YYNGEE. The CDR3 here is CASSVGDRGNEQFF. The CDR3 nucleotides read TGTGCCAGCAGCGTAGGCGACAGGGGAAATGAGCAGTTCTTC.

This clone was counted only a few times. The chain carries TRBV2 and TRBJ1-2; tentative D call: TRBD1 (5 bases). In germline, CDR1 is SNHLY, CDR2 FYNNEI. CDR3 length: 13 amino acids. Between the trimmed V and J ends, which lost 7 bases and 8 bases, there was a span of 17 bases. The CDR3 coding sequence is TGTGCCAGCACCGGGGGTAGAGGGAACGGCTACACCTTC. It is translated as CASTGGRGNGYTF. Supplemented by reference TRBV2 and TRBJ1-2, the full variable domain reads EPEVTQTPSHQVTQMGQEVILRCVPISNHLYFYWYRQILGQKVEFLVSFYNNEISEKSEIFDDQFSVERPDGSNFTLKIRSTKLEDSAMYFCASTGGRGNGYTFGSGTRLTVV.

This chain connects TRBV9 to TRBJ2-7, with a tentative D call TRBD1 (6 bases). Looked up from germline, CDR1 is SGDLS and CDR2 is YYNGEE. Trimming cost V 3 bases and J 3 bases, with 13 bases left between them. CDR3 length: 14 residues. CDR3 sequence: CASSGTEDFYEQYF. The CDR3 DNA is TGTGCCAGCAGCGGGACAGAAGATTTCTACGAGCAGTACTTC.

The rearrangement uses TRBV4-2 and TRBJ2-1; D might be TRBD2 (5 bases). This CDR3 comprises 15 residues. Trimming removed 1 base at V and 5 bases at J, with 12 bases between. Germline CDR1 LGHNA, CDR2 YNFKEQ. Here the CDR3 DNA reads TGTGCCAGCAGCCAAGTTAGGGAGTTAGACAATGAGCAGTTCTTC. Translated, it gives CASSQVRELDNEQFF.

V is TRBV6-6 and J is TRBJ2-7; TRBD2 aligns across 9 bases. The CDR3 contains 13 residues. J was trimmed by 6 bases and V by 7 bases; bases with no gene match: 7. Germline V lookup: CDR1 MNHNY, CDR2 SVGAGI (reference sequence). The CDR3 DNA reads as TGTGCCAGCAAGGTGGCTAGCGGGATCGAGCAGTACTTC. It codes for CASKVASGIEQYF.

With respect to this clone: This sample also contains other DNA sequences that code for the same CDR3. This chain uses TRBV30 with TRBJ1-5, with TRBD1 matching over 9 bases. This CDR3 contains 14 residues. The J segment lost 6 bases and the V segment lost 1 base, leaving 4 bases of the junction unmatched. Germline CDR1 and CDR2: GTSNPN and SVGIG (reference sequence). The CDR3 region is CAWSGGQGAQPQHF. The CDR3 nucleotides are TGTGCCTGGAGTGGGGGACAGGGAGCTCAGCCCCAGCATTTT. The full variable domain, with the rest looked up from reference TRBV30 and TRBJ1-5, is SQTIHQWPATLVQPVGSPLSLECTVEGTSNPNLYWYRQAAGRGLQLLFYSVGIGQISSEVPQNLSASRPQDRQFILSSKKLLLSDSGFYLCAWSGGQGAQPQHFGDGTRLSIL.

V gene TRBV2 combines with J gene TRBJ2-2; TRBD2 agrees at 8 bases. Germline V gene sequence: CDR1 SNHLY, CDR2 FYNNEI. This CDR3 comprises 16 residues. After removal of 3 bases from V and 5 bases from J, the junction contained 8 bases not matched to a gene. The CDR3 DNA is TGTGCCAGCAGTGAGCTTGCAGCGGGAGATACCGGGGAGCTGTTTTTT. Translation gives CASSELAAGDTGELFF.

This sequence joins TRBV19 and TRBJ2-7; weak D call: TRBD2 (5 bases). Trimming pared 5 bases from V and 3 bases from J, leaving 17 bases between. Germline lookup yields CDR1 LNHDA and CDR2 SQIVND (reference sequence). This CDR3 spans 15 amino acids. The CDR3 here is CASSQPREGIYEQYF. The CDR3 DNA sequence: TGTGCCAGTAGTCAACCCCGGGAAGGAATCTACGAGCAGTACTTC.

The J gene is TRBJ2-7, the V gene TRBV27; the D gene is possibly TRBD2 (6 bases). Germline V gives CDR1 MNHEY, CDR2 SMNVEV (reference sequence). CDR3 length: 11 residues. The CDR3 bases are TGTGCAGCGGGCCCCTACGAAGAGCAGTACTTC. Its translation: CAAGPYEEQYF.

V gene TRBV6-5 combines with J gene TRBJ2-7; 7 positions agree with TRBD1. The V gene's germline CDR1 is MNHEY and CDR2 SVGAGI. This CDR3 is built from 15 residues. V was pared by 6 bases and J by 4 bases, with 12 bases of the junction left unmatched. The CDR3 protein is CASSQRWGTAYEQYF. CDR3 in DNA: TGTGCCAGCAGCCAGCGTTGGGGGACAGCTTACGAGCAGTACTTC.

V gene TRBV10-3 combines with J gene TRBJ2-3; 8 bases are shared with TRBD1. The germline gives CDR1 ENHRY, CDR2 SYGVKD. The CDR3 runs to 14 residues. V lost 4 bases, J lost 5 bases, and 5 bases stayed unmatched. The CDR3 bases are TGTGCCATCAGTGCAGGGGGCGATGGAGATACGCAGTATTTT. Its protein product is CAISAGGDGDTQYF.

This chain connects TRBV4-1 to TRBJ1-1, with 9 bases that match TRBD1. Germline values: CDR1 MGHRA, CDR2 YSYEKL. This CDR3 is 15 amino acids long. With V trimmed by 5 bases and J by 10 bases, 14 bases remained unmatched. CDR3 bases: TGCGCCAGCAGCGAAGGCCTTGGGACAGGGAGGCGAGCTTTCTTT. This encodes CASSEGLGTGRRAFF.

The chain is built from TRBV19 and TRBJ2-7; 10 positions match TRBD2. This CDR3 is 15 amino acids long. CDR1 and CDR2 (germline): LNHDA, SQIVND (reference sequence). The junction had 4 bases not matched to a gene; V was cut back by 3 bases and J by 2 bases. In nucleotides, the CDR3 is TGTGCCAGTAGTATGTCTAGCGGGGGAGCCTACGAGCAGTACTTC. As protein: CASSMSSGGAYEQYF. The whole variable domain, remainder taken from reference TRBV19 and TRBJ2-7, is DGGITQSPKYLFRKEGQNVTLSCEQNLNHDAMYWYRQDPGQGLRLIYYSQIVNDFQKGDIAEGYSVSREKKESFPLTVTSAQKNPTAFYLCASSMSSGGAYEQYFGPGTRLTVT.

The V and J genes are TRBV7-9 and TRBJ2-6; D may be TRBD1 (7 bases). Trimming cost V 5 bases and J 0 bases, with 17 bases left between them. Germline V gene lookup returns CDR1 SEHNR and CDR2 FQNEAQ (reference sequence). The CDR3 consists of 18 residues. Here the CDR3 DNA reads TGTGCCAGCAGCCTTGCGGGACAGATAATCTCTGGGGCCAACGTCCTGACTTTC. Translating it yields CASSLAGQIISGANVLTF.

V gene TRBV27 combines with J gene TRBJ2-1; TRBD2 might be the D (6 bases). V was cut by 3 bases and J by 8 bases, with 11 bases left in between. The CDR3 contains 13 residues. Germline CDR1 is MNHEY and CDR2 is SMNVEV (reference sequence). For the CDR3, the DNA is TGTGCCAGCAGTTTCGGGGGAAGATATGAGCAGTTCTTC. Its protein is CASSFGGRYEQFF.

The chain joins TRBV6-4 to TRBJ1-4, with D unclear. Germline V CDR1 and CDR2: MRHNA, SNTAGT. The CDR3 is 15 residues long. V was trimmed by 5 bases and J by 7 bases, leaving 17 bases between them. The CDR3 sequence is CASSQQSTPGEKLFF. The CDR3 nucleotides are TGTGCCAGCAGTCAGCAATCCACTCCGGGTGAAAAACTGTTTTTT.

This chain joins TRBV21-1 and TRBJ2-7; TRBD1, as called in the table, went unchecked against the DNA. TRBV21-1 is a pseudogene segment. CDR3 length equals 18 residues. CDR3 amino acids: CASLEARQGRARSYEQYF. CDR3 DNA: TGTGCCAGCTTGGAAGCGAGGCAGGGGAGAGCCCGCTCCTACGAGCAGTACTTC.

This chain uses TRBV18 with TRBJ2-1; D might be TRBD2 (5 bases). Germline CDR1 is KGHSH and CDR2 is LQKENI. V was pared by 0 bases and J by 7 bases, with 10 bases between. The CDR3 is 14 residues long. The DNA for the CDR3 is TGTGCCAGCTCACCACCGGAGGTCAAGAATGAGCAGTTCTTC. It specifies CASSPPEVKNEQFF.

The chain employs TRBV29-1 and TRBJ2-4, with 7 bases that match TRBD1. The V gene end was trimmed by 0 bases and the J gene end by 7 bases; junction bases not matched to a gene: 6. Germline loops: CDR1 SQVTM, CDR2 ANQGSEA. The CDR3 totals 14 residues. The CDR3 region has the DNA TGCAGCGTTGAAGATTACAGGGACAGTAACATTCAGTACTTC. Its protein is CSVEDYRDSNIQYF.

CDR3 DNA sequence: TGTGCCAGCAGACTTCAGGGGGAAGATACGCAGTATTTT. Residues: CASRLQGEDTQYF. The rearrangement links TRBV6-5 to TRBJ2-3; TRBD1 matches at 7 bases. Germline V gene data show CDR1 as MNHEY and CDR2 as SVGAGI. CDR3 length: 13 residues. V trimming: 6 bases; J trimming: 5 bases; junction bases outside the gene matches: 5.

This chain links TRBV7-9 with TRBJ1-3; 8 bases fit TRBD1. Germline V CDR1 and CDR2: SEHNR, FQNEAQ (reference sequence). V was clipped by 3 bases and J by 7 bases; unmatched bases: 5. This CDR3 is built from 14 residues. Here the CDR3 reads CASSFPQGANTIYF. CDR3 nucleotides: TGTGCCAGCAGCTTCCCTCAGGGGGCGAACACCATATATTTT.